This T cell receptor beta chain was recorded in a study of CD8+CD57+ T cells in acquired aplastic anemia. The use of genomic DNA as template underpinned the TCR beta VDJ and CDR3 profiling. MiXCR was run by TCRdb on the reads, yielding one entry per CDR3 protein. The sample shows some 180,000 distinct CDR3 sequences, roughly 60% of them seen only once. This CDR3 region has 15 residues. Germline CDR1 reads LNHDA; CDR2 reads SQIVND (reference sequence). The germline V and J ends were trimmed by 2 bases and 2 bases, with 10 bases remaining between them. CD8+CD57+ cell expansion had been shown by flow cytometry in patients chosen for sequencing.

The V call is TRBV19, the J call TRBJ1-3, with D maybe TRBD1 (5 bases). The clonotype was recovered from a human donor with aplastic anemia. The source material was sorted CD4+, CD8+, or CD8+CD57+ T cells (not recorded which) from PBMCs. CDR3 sequence (DNA): TGTGCCAGTAGTATACAGGGCATCCCTGGAAACACCATATATTTT. Its protein is CASSIQGIPGNTIYF.